This T cell receptor beta chain was found in a study of T cell changes during pregnancy in multiple sclerosis. The germline gives CDR1 SGHAT, CDR2 FQDESV (reference sequence). V shed 2 bases and J shed 2 bases, with 7 bases lying between them. The CDR3 is 14 amino acids. Sequenced by immunoSEQ multiplex PCR; TCRdb stores in-frame clones only, minus some. The profile shows approximately 60,000 clones, about 94% of them singletons. The receptor comes from a female donor with multiple sclerosis, enrolled in a pregnancy study. The source was CD4+ T cells from peripheral blood mononuclear cells, collected before pregnancy. The genes are TRBV11-1 and TRBJ1-5; D gene ambiguous. This CDR3 reads CASSLSPGNQPQHF. The CDR3 DNA reads TGTGCCAGCAGCTTATCCCCGGGCAATCAGCCCCAGCATTTT.